This T cell receptor beta chain was sequenced during a study of T cells in narcolepsy. Background on the study: Donors had narcolepsy type 1 or type 2, or were healthy controls.

The assay was immunoSEQ multiplex PCR, and TCRdb's table has in-frame clones only and misses some. Found here are about 40,000 clones, about 85% of them singletons; the top ten hold under 2%. V was shortened by 0 bases and J by 4 bases, with 9 bases between the two germline ends. Germline V gene sequence: CDR1 LGHNA, CDR2 YNFKEQ. The CDR3 is 14 residues long. Study outcomes and limitations: Healthy controls reportedly lacked the autoreactive clonotypes serially found in patients' blood. HCRT-specific and TRIB2-specific autoreactive clonotypes appeared among same-patient CSF and blood CD4+ clonotypes. In some patient and control memory CD4+ samples, autoreactive clones were absent.

Of note for this clone: Antigen: not known.

This TCR came from a human donor with narcolepsy. The sequencing input was CD45RA- memory CD4+ T cells from PBMCs. The genes are TRBV4-2 and TRBJ1-1, with D perhaps matching TRBD1 (6 bases). In DNA, the CDR3 is TGTGCCAGCAGCCAAGATAGGGGGGGCACTGAAGCTTTCTTT. Its translation: CASSQDRGGTEAFF.